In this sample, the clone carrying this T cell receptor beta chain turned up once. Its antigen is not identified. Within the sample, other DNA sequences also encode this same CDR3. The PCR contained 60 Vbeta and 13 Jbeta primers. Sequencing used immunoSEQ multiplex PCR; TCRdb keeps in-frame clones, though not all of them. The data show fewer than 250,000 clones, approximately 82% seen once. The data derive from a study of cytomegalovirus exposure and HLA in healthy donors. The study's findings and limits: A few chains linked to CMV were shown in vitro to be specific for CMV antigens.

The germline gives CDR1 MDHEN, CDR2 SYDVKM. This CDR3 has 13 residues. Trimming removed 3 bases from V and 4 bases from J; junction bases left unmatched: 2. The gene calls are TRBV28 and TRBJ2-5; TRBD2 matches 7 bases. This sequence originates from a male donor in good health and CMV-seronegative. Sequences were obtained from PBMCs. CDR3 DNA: TGTGCCAGCAGTTTGGGGGGGGGAGAGACCCAGTACTTC. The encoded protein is CASSLGGGETQYF. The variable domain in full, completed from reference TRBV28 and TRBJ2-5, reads DVKVTQSSRYLVKRTGEKVFLECVQDMDHENMFWYRQDPGLGLRLIYFSYDVKMKEKGDIPEGYSVSREKKERFSLILESASTNQTSMYLCASSLGGGETQYFGPGTRLLVL.